This passage covers 15 T cell receptor gamma chains from one sample sequenced in a study of γδ T cells in repeated Plasmodium falciparum infection. Flow sorting of PBMC yielded separate Vgamma9/Vdelta2+ and Vdelta2-negative gammadelta T cell populations for bulk repertoire analysis. TCRdb re-called the multiplex PCR reads through CATT. The profile covers approximately 26,000 gamma-chain clones, with 2.5% to 3.5% appearing a single time and approximately 30% taken by the ten largest. Sequenced material: gamma-delta T cells from blood. Receptors originate from a pool of human donors (malaria-infected and uninfected, not separated).

A remark on this clone: A far bigger clonotype differs at one base, so this is likely a read error. Within the sample, other DNA sequences also encode this same CDR3. The chain joins TRGV9 to TRGJP. No J gene was available from TCRdb, and it was assigned here by a germline match of the DNA. The CDR3 spans 18 residues. Trimming removed 0 bases from V and 7 bases from J; junction bases left unmatched: 9. Germline V gene sequence: CDR1 GITISATS, CDR2 ISYDGTV (reference sequence). The CDR3 here is CALWEVLTRELGKKIKVF. The CDR3 nucleotides read TGTGCCTTGTGGGAGGTGCTGACGAGGGAGTTGGGCAAAAAAATCAAGGTATTT.

This clone was counted ten times or more. The protein given by TCRdb reflects a much larger clone and differs at residue 5 from this DNA's translation, likely from a read error; the protein shown is the DNA's translation. The chain has TRGV4 and TRGJ1 or TRGJ2. No J gene is reported in TCRdb; it was inferred here by comparing the DNA with germline. The CDR3 is 11 residues long. Per the germline V gene, CDR1 is EGSTGY and CDR2 is YDSYTSSV. CDR3 amino acids: CATWNGPGKLF. CDR3 in DNA: TGTGCCACCTGGAATGGGCCTGGGAAACTCTTT.

In its sample, this clone was seen many times. The amino acid sequence in TCRdb belongs to a much larger clone and departs from this DNA's translation at residue 10, likely a sequencing read error; the sequence shown is translated from the DNA. The V gene reported is TRGV2; the J gene is uncalled. This CDR3 has 12 residues. Germline V CDR1 and CDR2: EGSNGY, YDSYNSKV. In DNA form, the CDR3 reads TGTGCCACCTGGGACATGGATTATAAGGAACTCTTT. Translation gives CATWDMDYKELF.

In its sample, this clone was seen many times. This sequence is one base from a far larger clone and is likely a read error. In the same sample, other DNA sequences code for this CDR3. No J gene was named, though the V gene is TRGV4. CDR1 EGSTGY and CDR2 YDSYTSSV come from the germline V gene. CDR3 length: 10 residues. CDR3 residues: CATWDCEKLF. In nucleotides, the CDR3 is TGTGCCACCTGGGATTGTGAGAAACTTTTT.

Turning to this clone: TCRdb records a much larger clone's protein for this DNA, with a difference at residue 4 that likely arises from a read error; the protein given is the translation of the DNA. V usage is TRGV9 and J usage is TRGJ1 or TRGJ2. The germline V gene has CDR1 GITISATS and CDR2 ISYDGTV (reference sequence). This CDR3 has 14 residues. The CDR3 protein is CALGEGPTYYKKLF. The CDR3 coding sequence is TGTGCCTTGGGGGAGGGACCTACTTATTATAAGAAACTCTTT.

This clone was found many times. The protein held in TCRdb is that of a much larger clone and does not match this DNA's translation at residue 5, likely because of a read error; the protein shown is translated from the DNA. The chain carries TRGV4 and TRGJ1 or TRGJ2. CDR3 length equals 13 residues. Looked up from germline, CDR1 is EGSTGY and CDR2 is YDSYTSSV. Written as DNA, the CDR3 is TGTGCCACCTGGGGTGGGATACTCTATAAGAAACTCTTT. As protein: CATWGGILYKKLF.

As concerns this clone: The TCRdb protein, from a much larger clone, departs from this DNA's translation at residue 15, likely by read error; the protein shown derives from the DNA. V is TRGV9 and J is TRGJ1 or TRGJ2. No J segment appears in TCRdb, so it was assigned here by matching the sequence to germline. Per germline, CDR1 GITISATS and CDR2 ISYDGTV (reference sequence). This CDR3 has 18 amino acids. CDR3 sequence reads: CALWEVHYGLGNYYRKLF. CDR3 sequence (DNA): TGTGCCTTGTGGGAGGTGCACTATGGACTAGGGAATTATTATAGGAAACTCTTT.

This clone has more than one count but fewer than ten. The protein that TCRdb holds for this DNA derives from a much larger clone and differs from the translated DNA at residue 12, which likely indicates a read error; the protein shown here is translated from the DNA. The chain joins TRGV9 to TRGJP. Because TCRdb records no J gene, it was assigned here through a match of the DNA to germline. The CDR3 runs 18 residues. CDR1 GITISATS and CDR2 ISYDGTV come from the germline V gene (reference sequence). The CDR3 protein is CALWEVVGKELSKKIKVF. In DNA form, the CDR3 reads TGTGCCTTGTGGGAGGTGGTGGGAAAAGAGTTGAGCAAAAAAATCAAGGTATTT.

As concerns this clone: This probably arose from a read error, given a far larger clone one base away. Additional DNA sequences in this sample encode the identical CDR3. This sequence joins TRGV9 and TRGJP. As TCRdb names no J gene, one was assigned here on the basis of a DNA match to germline. CDR3 length: 18 amino acids. The germline gives CDR1 GITISATS, CDR2 ISYDGTV (reference sequence). The CDR3 DNA reads as TGTGCCTTATGGGAGGTGCTACGGCGAGAGTTGGGCAAAAAAATCAAGGTATTT. Translating gives CALWEVLRRELGKKIKVF.

This clone has a handful of counts. The protein TCRdb gives is from a much larger clone and does not agree with this DNA's translation at residue 3, likely a read error; the protein shown here comes from the DNA. The chain couples TRGV4 to TRGJ1 or TRGJ2. This CDR3 has 13 amino acids. The germline V gene encodes CDR1 EGSTGY and CDR2 YDSYTSSV. The CDR3 loop is CAAWVLNYYKKLF. The CDR3 nucleotides are TGTGCCGCCTGGGTTCTGAATTATTATAAGAAACTCTTT.

This clone was found many times. One base separates it from a far larger clone, so it is likely a read error. Different DNA sequences within this sample yield the same CDR3. There is no J gene call, but TRGV2 is given as the V gene. The CDR3 contains 12 residues. Germline V CDR1 and CDR2: EGSNGY, YDSYNSKV. This CDR3 is CATWDGQNKKLF. In nucleotides, the CDR3 is TGTGCCACCTGGGACGGGCAGAATAAGAAGCTCTTT.

This clone was seen at least ten times. The chain couples TRGV9 to TRGJ1 or TRGJ2. The CDR3 is 13 amino acids. V gave up 8 bases and J gave up 6 bases; unmatched junction bases: 13. Germline V gives CDR1 GITISATS, CDR2 ISYDGTV (reference sequence). CDR3 in amino acids: CALYPGPPYKKLF. The DNA of the CDR3 is TGTGCCTTGTATCCGGGTCCCCCTTATAAGAAACTCTTT.

This clone showed up many times. This DNA's translation and the protein TCRdb lists, from a much larger clone, do not match at residue 10, likely due to a read error; the protein shown is translated from the DNA. V gene TRGV9 combines with J gene TRGJP2. TCRdb lists no J gene, so it was determined here by aligning the DNA to germline. The CDR3 is 15 residues long. In germline, CDR1 is GITISATS, CDR2 ISYDGTV (reference sequence). CDR3 residues: CALWEPVGSVWIKTF. The DNA of the CDR3 is TGTGCCTTGTGGGAGCCGGTCGGTAGTGTTTGGATCAAGACGTTT.

Many counts were recorded for this clone. This is likely an artifact of a read error, given a far larger clone one base away. Other DNA sequences of this sample code for an identical CDR3. The gene calls are TRGV9 and TRGJP. Here the J gene came from matching the DNA to germline, since TCRdb omits it. Trimming took 5 bases from V and 11 from J; bases not matched to a gene: 9. CDR1 is GITISATS and CDR2 is ISYDGTV in the germline V gene (reference sequence). This CDR3 is 15 amino acids long. CDR3 loop: CALWGVELGKKIKVF. The CDR3 coding sequence is TGTGCCTTGTGGGGTGTGGAGCTGGGCAAAAAAATCAAGGTATTT.

By share, this clone ranks as medium-sized (0.01 to 0.1%). The V and J genes are TRGV9 and TRGJ1 or TRGJ2. The V segment lost 0 bases and the J segment 7 bases; nucleotides outside the gene matches: 6. The CDR3 loop spans 13 amino acids. Looked up from germline, CDR1 is GITISATS and CDR2 is ISYDGTV (reference sequence). Written as DNA, the CDR3 is TGTGCCTTGTGGGAGGTGCCTTGCTATAAGAAACTCTTT. Translated, it gives CALWEVPCYKKLF.